The present TCR beta chain was sequenced within a study of T cell clones after liver transplantation. Looking at the study overall: Timepoints were pre-transplant, pre-withdrawal, and after withdrawal was completed or failed.

A remark on this clone: No antigen is known for it.

Sequenced by immunoSEQ multiplex PCR; TCRdb stores in-frame clones only, minus some. Among 99,000 or so clones listed, around 83% were seen once. Whole-study findings and limits: Graft donor-reactive T cells possibly entered the graft instead of undergoing deletion.

The specimen was CD4+ T cells from blood, collected before liver transplant. The sequence derives from a human donor who received a liver transplant.

The CDR3 DNA sequence: TGTGCCAGCAGCTTAGTGGTGGATACAGATACGCAGTATTTT. This gives the protein CASSLVVDTDTQYF. The V call is TRBV7-2, the J call TRBJ2-3; D gene ambiguous. With 1 base removed from V and 3 bases from J, the gap between germline ends came to 8 bases. There are 14 residues in the CDR3. Germline CDR1 is SGHTA and CDR2 is FQGNSA.